A selection of T cell receptor beta chains follows, all from one sample in a study of cytomegalovirus exposure and HLA in healthy donors. Clones were sequenced by immunoSEQ multiplex PCR, and TCRdb holds only the in-frame ones, with some missing. In the table there are around 120,000 clones, 70% to 80% of which are singletons. The specimen was PBMCs. Receptors were obtained from a woman in her 40s in good health and CMV-seropositive. CDR3s include the opening cysteine and the closing phenylalanine or tryptophan. D genes are given only for firm matches. Not all rows give a size; the values are once, few, many and, for expanded clones, a class.

CDR3aa: CASSRDDRGQTYEQYF
CDR3nt: TGTGCCAGCTCACGCGACGACAGGGGACAAACCTACGAGCAGTACTTC
abundance: NA
len: 16
j_gene: TRBJ2-7
d_gene: TRBD1
v_gene: TRBV18

CDR3aa: CASSEWSGGLGTDTQYF
CDR3nt: TGTGCCAGCAGCGAGTGGTCCGGAGGCCTTGGCACAGATACGCAGTATTTT
abundance: NA
len: 17
j_gene: TRBJ2-3
d_gene: NA
v_gene: TRBV9

CDR3aa: CASSLEGAGNSPLHF
CDR3nt: TGCGCCAGCAGCCTCGAGGGGGCTGGCAATTCACCCCTCCACTTT
abundance: NA
len: 15
j_gene: TRBJ1-6
d_gene: TRBD1
v_gene: TRBV5-1

CDR3aa: CASRLGQTSYEQYF
CDR3nt: TGTGCCAGCAGATTGGGACAGACCTCCTACGAGCAGTACTTC
abundance: NA
len: 14
j_gene: TRBJ2-7
d_gene: TRBD1
v_gene: TRBV6-5

CDR3aa: CASSLSPGDGETQYF
CDR3nt: TGTGCCAGCAGCTTAAGTCCAGGGGATGGGGAGACCCAGTACTTC
abundance: NA
len: 15
j_gene: TRBJ2-5
d_gene: NA
v_gene: TRBV11-2

CDR3aa: CASRTTPTGELFF
CDR3nt: TGTGCCAGCAGGACGACACCCACCGGGGAGCTGTTTTTT
abundance: NA
len: 13
j_gene: TRBJ2-2
d_gene: NA
v_gene: TRBV9

CDR3aa: CASSLFFGLAETTYNEQFF
CDR3nt: TGTGCCAGCAGCTTATTCTTCGGACTAGCGGAAACTACCTACAATGAGCAGTTCTTC
abundance: NA
len: 19
j_gene: TRBJ2-1
d_gene: TRBD2
v_gene: TRBV11-2

CDR3aa: CASSLKQGHNSPLHF
CDR3nt: TGTGCCAGCAGTCTTAAACAGGGGCATAATTCACCCCTCCACTTT
abundance: NA
len: 15
j_gene: TRBJ1-6
d_gene: TRBD1
v_gene: TRBV7-2

CDR3aa: CASSPRGAGGSEQFF
CDR3nt: TGTGCCAGTAGCCCCCGGGGAGCGGGAGGGTCTGAGCAGTTCTTC
abundance: NA
len: 15
j_gene: TRBJ2-1
d_gene: TRBD2
v_gene: TRBV19

CDR3aa: CSVRRGAGLAALNNEQFF
CDR3nt: TGCAGCGTTAGAAGGGGGGCGGGACTAGCGGCTTTAAACAATGAGCAGTTCTTC
abundance: NA
len: 18
j_gene: TRBJ2-1
d_gene: TRBD2
v_gene: TRBV29-1

CDR3aa: CASSDRDVEKLFF
CDR3nt: TGTGCCAGCAGTGACAGGGATGTGGAAAAACTGTTTTTT
abundance: few
len: 13
j_gene: TRBJ1-4
d_gene: TRBD1
v_gene: TRBV7-9

CDR3aa: CASSLSRVGITDTQYF
CDR3nt: TGTGCCAGCAGCTTATCCAGGGTTGGGATCACAGATACGCAGTATTTT
abundance: NA
len: 16
j_gene: TRBJ2-3
d_gene: NA
v_gene: TRBV7-9

CDR3aa: CASSVDPGQYEQYF
CDR3nt: TGTGCCAGCAGCGTAGATCCAGGCCAGTACGAGCAGTACTTC
abundance: NA
len: 14
j_gene: TRBJ2-7
d_gene: NA
v_gene: TRBV9

CDR3aa: CASRDVRGNSPLHF
CDR3nt: TGTGCCAGCAGGGACGTTCGGGGGAATTCACCCCTCCACTTT
abundance: NA
len: 14
j_gene: TRBJ1-6
d_gene: NA
v_gene: TRBV5-4

CDR3aa: CASSVGQGLAGQETQYF
CDR3nt: TGTGCCAGCAGCGTAGGTCAGGGACTAGCGGGACAAGAGACCCAGTACTTC
abundance: NA
len: 17
j_gene: TRBJ2-5
d_gene: TRBD2
v_gene: TRBV9

CDR3aa: CASSERSGSIAYEQYF
CDR3nt: TGTGCCAGCAGTGAAAGGAGCGGGAGCATCGCCTACGAGCAGTACTTC
abundance: NA
len: 16
j_gene: TRBJ2-7
d_gene: TRBD2
v_gene: TRBV2

CDR3aa: CASSSLQGRETQYF
CDR3nt: TGTGCCAGCAGCTCTCTACAGGGGAGGGAGACCCAGTACTTC
abundance: NA
len: 14
j_gene: TRBJ2-5
d_gene: NA
v_gene: TRBV7-9

CDR3aa: CASTGGQGGSSPLHF
CDR3nt: TGTGCCAGCACCGGGGGACAGGGTGGGAGTTCACCCCTCCACTTT
abundance: NA
len: 15
j_gene: TRBJ1-6
d_gene: TRBD1
v_gene: TRBV25-1

CDR3aa: CASSLTVTHYEQYF
CDR3nt: TGTGCCAGCAGCTTGACAGTGACCCACTACGAGCAGTACTTC
abundance: once
len: 14
j_gene: TRBJ2-7
d_gene: NA
v_gene: TRBV6-5

CDR3aa: CAWSVSVLHRGEQFF
CDR3nt: TGTGCCTGGAGTGTGTCGGTGCTACACCGGGGTGAGCAGTTCTTC
abundance: NA
len: 15
j_gene: TRBJ2-1
d_gene: NA
v_gene: TRBV30